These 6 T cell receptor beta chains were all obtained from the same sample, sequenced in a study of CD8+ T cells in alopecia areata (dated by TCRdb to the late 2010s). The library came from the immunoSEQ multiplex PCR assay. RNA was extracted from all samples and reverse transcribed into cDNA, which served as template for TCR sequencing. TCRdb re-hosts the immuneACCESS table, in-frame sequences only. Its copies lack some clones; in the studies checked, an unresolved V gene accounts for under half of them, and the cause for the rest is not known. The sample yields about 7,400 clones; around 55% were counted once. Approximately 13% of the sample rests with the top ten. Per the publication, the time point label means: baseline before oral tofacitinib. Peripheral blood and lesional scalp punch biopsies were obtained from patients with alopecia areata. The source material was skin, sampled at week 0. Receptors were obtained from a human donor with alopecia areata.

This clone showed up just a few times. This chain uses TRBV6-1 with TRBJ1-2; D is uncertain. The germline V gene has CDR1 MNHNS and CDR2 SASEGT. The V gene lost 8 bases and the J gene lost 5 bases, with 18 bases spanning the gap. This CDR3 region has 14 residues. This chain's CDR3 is CASQKVSAPYGYTF. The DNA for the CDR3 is TGTGCCAGCCAAAAGGTGTCAGCGCCTTATGGCTACACCTTC.

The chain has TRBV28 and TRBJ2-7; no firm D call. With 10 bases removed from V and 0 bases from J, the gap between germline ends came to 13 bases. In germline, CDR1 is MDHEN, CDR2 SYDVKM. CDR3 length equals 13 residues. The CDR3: CATGPINSYEQYF. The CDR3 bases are TGTGCCACCGGACCAATCAACTCCTACGAGCAGTACTTC.

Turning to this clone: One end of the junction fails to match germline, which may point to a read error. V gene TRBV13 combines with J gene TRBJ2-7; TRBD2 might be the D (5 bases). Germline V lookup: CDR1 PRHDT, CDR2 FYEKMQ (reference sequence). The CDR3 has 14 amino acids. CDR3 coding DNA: TGTGCCAGCACCTTAAGGCAAAGACCGGGGGAGCAGTACTTC. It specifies CASTLRQRPGEQYF.

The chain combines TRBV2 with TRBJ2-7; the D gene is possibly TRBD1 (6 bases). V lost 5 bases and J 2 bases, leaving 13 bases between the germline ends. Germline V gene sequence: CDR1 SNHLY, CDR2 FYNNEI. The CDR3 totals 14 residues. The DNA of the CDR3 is TGTGCCAGCAGTATTAAACAGGGACCCTACGAGCAGTACTTC. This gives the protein CASSIKQGPYEQYF.

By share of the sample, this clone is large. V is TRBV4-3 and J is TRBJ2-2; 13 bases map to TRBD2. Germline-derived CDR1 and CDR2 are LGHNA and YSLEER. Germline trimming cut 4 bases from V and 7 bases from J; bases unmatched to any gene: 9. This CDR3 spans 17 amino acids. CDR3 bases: TGCGCCAGCAGCCCGGGACTAGCGGGACCGGGGTTCGGGGAGCTGTTTTTT. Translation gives CASSPGLAGPGFGELFF.

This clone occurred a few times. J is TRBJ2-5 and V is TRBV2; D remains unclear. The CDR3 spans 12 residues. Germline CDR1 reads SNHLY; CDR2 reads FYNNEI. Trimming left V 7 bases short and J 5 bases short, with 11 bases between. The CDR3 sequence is CASIQAGETQYF. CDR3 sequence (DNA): TGTGCCAGCATCCAAGCCGGCGAGACCCAGTACTTC.